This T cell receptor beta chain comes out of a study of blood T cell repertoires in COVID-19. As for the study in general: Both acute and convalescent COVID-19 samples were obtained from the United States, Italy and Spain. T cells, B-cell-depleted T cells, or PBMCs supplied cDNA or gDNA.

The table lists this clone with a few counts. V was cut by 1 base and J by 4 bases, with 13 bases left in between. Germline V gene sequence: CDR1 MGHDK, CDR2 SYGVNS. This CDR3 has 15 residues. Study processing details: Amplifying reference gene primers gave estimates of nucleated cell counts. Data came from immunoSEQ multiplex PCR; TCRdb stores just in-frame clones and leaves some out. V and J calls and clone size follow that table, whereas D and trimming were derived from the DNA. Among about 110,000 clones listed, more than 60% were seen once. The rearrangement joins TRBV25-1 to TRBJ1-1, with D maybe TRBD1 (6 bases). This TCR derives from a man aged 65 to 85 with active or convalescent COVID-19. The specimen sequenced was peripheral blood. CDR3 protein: CASSEWAGAGTEAFF. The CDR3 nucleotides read TGTGCCAGCAGTGAATGGGCAGGGGCGGGCACTGAAGCTTTCTTT.